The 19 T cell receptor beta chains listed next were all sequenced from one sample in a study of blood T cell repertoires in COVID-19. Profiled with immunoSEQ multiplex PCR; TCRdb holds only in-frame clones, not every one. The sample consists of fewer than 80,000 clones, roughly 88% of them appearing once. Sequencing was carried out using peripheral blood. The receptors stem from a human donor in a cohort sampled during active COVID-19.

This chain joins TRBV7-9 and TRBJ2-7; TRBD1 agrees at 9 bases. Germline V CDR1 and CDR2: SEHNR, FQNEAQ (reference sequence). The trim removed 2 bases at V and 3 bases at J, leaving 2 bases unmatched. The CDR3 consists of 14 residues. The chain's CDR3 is CASSLRQGGYEQYF. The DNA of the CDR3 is TGTGCCAGCAGCTTAAGACAGGGGGGCTACGAGCAGTACTTC.

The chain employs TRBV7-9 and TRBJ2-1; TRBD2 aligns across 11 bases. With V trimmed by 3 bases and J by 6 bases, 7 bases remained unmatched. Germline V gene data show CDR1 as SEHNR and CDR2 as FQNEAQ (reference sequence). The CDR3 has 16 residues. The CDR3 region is CASSFPGLAAFNEQFF. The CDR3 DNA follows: TGTGCCAGCAGCTTCCCGGGACTAGCGGCTTTCAATGAGCAGTTCTTC.

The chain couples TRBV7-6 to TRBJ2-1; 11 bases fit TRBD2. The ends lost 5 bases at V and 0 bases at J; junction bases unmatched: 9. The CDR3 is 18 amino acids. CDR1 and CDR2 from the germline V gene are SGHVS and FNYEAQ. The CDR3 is CASSDTSGSSGSYNEQFF. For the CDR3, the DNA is TGTGCCAGCAGCGATACTAGCGGGAGTTCTGGCTCCTACAATGAGCAGTTCTTC.

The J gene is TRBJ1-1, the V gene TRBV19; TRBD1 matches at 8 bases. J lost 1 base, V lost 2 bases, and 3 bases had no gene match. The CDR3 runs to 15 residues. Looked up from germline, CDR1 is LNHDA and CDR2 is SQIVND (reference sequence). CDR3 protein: CASSIIGTGNTEAFF. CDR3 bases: TGTGCCAGTAGTATAATCGGGACAGGGAACACTGAAGCTTTCTTT.

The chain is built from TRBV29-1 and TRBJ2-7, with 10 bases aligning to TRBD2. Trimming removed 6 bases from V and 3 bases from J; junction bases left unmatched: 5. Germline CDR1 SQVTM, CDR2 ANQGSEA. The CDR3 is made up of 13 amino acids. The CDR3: CSVVRLAGYEQYF. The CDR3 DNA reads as TGCAGCGTCGTGCGACTAGCGGGCTACGAGCAGTACTTC.

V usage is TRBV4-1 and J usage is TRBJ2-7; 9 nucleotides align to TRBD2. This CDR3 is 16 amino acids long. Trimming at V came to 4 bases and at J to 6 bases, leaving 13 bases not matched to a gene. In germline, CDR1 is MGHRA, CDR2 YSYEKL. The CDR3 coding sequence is TGCGCCAGCAGCCCACAGCTGGCGGGAGGGCCGGCCGAGCAGTACTTC. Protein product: CASSPQLAGGPAEQYF.

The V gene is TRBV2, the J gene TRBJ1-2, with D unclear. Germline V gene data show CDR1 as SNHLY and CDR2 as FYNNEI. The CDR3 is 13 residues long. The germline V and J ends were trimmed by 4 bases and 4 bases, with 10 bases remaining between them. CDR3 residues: CASSVLQTYGYTF. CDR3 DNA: TGTGCCAGCAGTGTCTTACAGACCTATGGCTACACCTTC.

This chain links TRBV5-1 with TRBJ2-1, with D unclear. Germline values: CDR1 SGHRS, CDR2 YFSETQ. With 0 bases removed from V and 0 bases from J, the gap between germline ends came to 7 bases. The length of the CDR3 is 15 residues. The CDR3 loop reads CASSLVSSSYNEQFF. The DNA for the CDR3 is TGCGCCAGCAGCTTGGTCTCTAGCTCCTACAATGAGCAGTTCTTC.

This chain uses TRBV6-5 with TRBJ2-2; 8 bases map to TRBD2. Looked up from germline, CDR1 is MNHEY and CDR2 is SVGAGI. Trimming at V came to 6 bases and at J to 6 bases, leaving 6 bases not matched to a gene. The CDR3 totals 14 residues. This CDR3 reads CASSPGRVPGELFF. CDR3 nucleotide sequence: TGTGCCAGCAGCCCCGGGAGGGTTCCCGGGGAGCTGTTTTTT.

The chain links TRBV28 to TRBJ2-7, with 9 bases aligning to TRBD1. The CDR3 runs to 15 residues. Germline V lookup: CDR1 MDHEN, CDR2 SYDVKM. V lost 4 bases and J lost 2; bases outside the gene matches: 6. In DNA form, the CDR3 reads TGTGCCAGCAGTTCCCCTCGGACAGGGGCCTACGAGCAGTACTTC. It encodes CASSSPRTGAYEQYF. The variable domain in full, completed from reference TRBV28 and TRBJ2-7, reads DVKVTQSSRYLVKRTGEKVFLECVQDMDHENMFWYRQDPGLGLRLIYFSYDVKMKEKGDIPEGYSVSREKKERFSLILESASTNQTSMYLCASSSPRTGAYEQYFGPGTRLTVT.

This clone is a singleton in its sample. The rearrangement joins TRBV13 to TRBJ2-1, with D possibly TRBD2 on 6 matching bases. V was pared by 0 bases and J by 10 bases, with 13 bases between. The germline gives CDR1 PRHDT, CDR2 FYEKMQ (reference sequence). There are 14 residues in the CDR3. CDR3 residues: CASSLGAGGIEQFF. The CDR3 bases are TGTGCCAGCAGCTTAGGGGCTGGGGGGATCGAGCAGTTCTTC.

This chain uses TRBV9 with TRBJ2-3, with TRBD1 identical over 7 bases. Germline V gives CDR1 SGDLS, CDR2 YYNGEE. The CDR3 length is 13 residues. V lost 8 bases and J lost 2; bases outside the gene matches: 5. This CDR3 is CASSDRYTDTQYF. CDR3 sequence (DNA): TGTGCCAGTTCGGACAGGTACACAGATACGCAGTATTTT.

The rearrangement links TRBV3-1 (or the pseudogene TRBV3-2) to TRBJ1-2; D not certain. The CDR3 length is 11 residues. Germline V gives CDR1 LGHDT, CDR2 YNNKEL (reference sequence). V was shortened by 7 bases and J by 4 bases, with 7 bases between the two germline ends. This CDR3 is CASKSVYGYTF. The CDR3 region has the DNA TGTGCCAGCAAGTCAGTCTATGGCTACACCTTC.

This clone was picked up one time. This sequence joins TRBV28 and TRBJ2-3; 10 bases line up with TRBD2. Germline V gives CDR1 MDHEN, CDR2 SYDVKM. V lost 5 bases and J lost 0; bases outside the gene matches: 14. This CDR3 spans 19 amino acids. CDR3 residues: CASSPPLAGVFTSTDTQYF. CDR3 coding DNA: TGTGCCAGCAGTCCCCCGCTAGCGGGGGTCTTTACTAGCACAGATACGCAGTATTTT.

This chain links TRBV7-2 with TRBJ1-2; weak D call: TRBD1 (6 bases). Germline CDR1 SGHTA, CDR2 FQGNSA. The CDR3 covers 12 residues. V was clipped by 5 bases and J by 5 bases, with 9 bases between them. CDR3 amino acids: CASSEGGYGYTF. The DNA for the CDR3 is TGTGCCAGCAGCGAAGGGGGTTATGGCTACACCTTC.

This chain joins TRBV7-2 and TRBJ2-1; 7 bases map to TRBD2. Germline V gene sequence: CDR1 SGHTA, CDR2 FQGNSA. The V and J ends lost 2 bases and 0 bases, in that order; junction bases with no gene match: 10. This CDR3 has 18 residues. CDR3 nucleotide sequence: TGTGCCAGCAGCTTAAGGGGTAGCGGGCCTAGCTCCTACAATGAGCAGTTCTTC. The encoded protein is CASSLRGSGPSSYNEQFF. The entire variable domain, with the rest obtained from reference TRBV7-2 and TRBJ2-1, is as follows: GAGVSQSPSNKVTEKGKDVELRCDPISGHTALYWYRQSLGQGLEFLIYFQGNSAPDKSGLPSDRFSAERTGGSVSTLTIQRTQQEDSAVYLCASSLRGSGPSSYNEQFFGPGTRLTVL.

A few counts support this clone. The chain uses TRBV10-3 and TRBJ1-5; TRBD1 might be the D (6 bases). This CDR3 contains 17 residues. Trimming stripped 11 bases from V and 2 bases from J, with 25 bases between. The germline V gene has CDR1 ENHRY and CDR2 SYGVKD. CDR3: CAASVRDKLRGNQPQHF. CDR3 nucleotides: TGTGCCGCCAGCGTCCGGGACAAGCTGCGGGGCAATCAGCCCCAGCATTTT.

The CDR3 DNA is TGTGCCTGGAGTTTTGGAAGAGGTCAACGACCTGAAAAACTGTTTTTT. Protein: CAWSFGRGQRPEKLFF. The chain links TRBV30 to TRBJ1-4; no firm D call. This CDR3 has 16 residues. V lost 2 bases and J lost 7, with 20 bases in between. Germline V gene sequence: CDR1 GTSNPN, CDR2 SVGIG (reference sequence).

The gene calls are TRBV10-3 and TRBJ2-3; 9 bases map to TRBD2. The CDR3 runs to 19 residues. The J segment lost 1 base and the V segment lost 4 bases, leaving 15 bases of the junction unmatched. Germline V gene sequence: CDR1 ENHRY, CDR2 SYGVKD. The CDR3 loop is CAISGRAIVLAGGTDTQYF. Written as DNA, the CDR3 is TGTGCCATCAGTGGCAGAGCGATCGTGTTAGCGGGAGGCACAGATACGCAGTATTTT.